The text below deals with one TCR beta chain. CDR3 length: 17 amino acids. Produced via immunoSEQ multiplex PCR; TCRdb's table is partial and in-frame only. The data hold about 94,000 clones, with 84% observed a single time. The entry originates in a study of blood T cell repertoires in COVID-19. Study summary: The study drew acute and convalescent COVID-19 samples from the United States, Italy and Spain.

The J gene is TRBJ1-5, the V gene TRBV21-1. TRBV21-1 is reported as a pseudogene. The sequencing sample was made of peripheral blood. The source is a man in his fifties or sixties with acute or convalescent COVID-19. CDR3 residues: CASSKGGQADSNQPQHF. In nucleotides, the CDR3 is TGTGCCAGCAGCAAAGGAGGGCAGGCTGATAGCAATCAGCCCCAGCATTTT.